This T cell receptor beta chain emerged from a study of PD-1 blockade in classical Hodgkin lymphoma. Study in general: It was nivolumab at 3 mg/kg, given intravenously every 2 weeks, that patients received.

There was relapse after autologous stem cell transplantation in every patient, and there was variation in brentuximab vedotin exposure. As for this clone: Its matching antigen is unknown.

The data were produced by immunoSEQ multiplex PCR, yet TCRdb's version contains in-frame clones alone and is incomplete. This table has over 70,000 clones, approximately 88% appearing once. Per the germline V gene, CDR1 is SEHNR and CDR2 is FQNEAQ (reference sequence). The CDR3 covers 14 residues. Trimming took 4 bases from V and 1 from J, leaving 7 bases between them. General study points: Patients starting nivolumab less than 1 year after ASCT had lower diversity and were excluded from later analyses.

The TCR originated in a human donor with classical Hodgkin lymphoma. The chain employs TRBV7-9 and TRBJ2-2; D gene unclear. The sequencing used peripheral blood mononuclear cells (PBMCs), collected at baseline. The CDR3 loop reads CASSSRLNTGELFF. The CDR3 DNA reads as TGTGCCAGCAGCTCCCGGTTGAACACCGGGGAGCTGTTTTTT.